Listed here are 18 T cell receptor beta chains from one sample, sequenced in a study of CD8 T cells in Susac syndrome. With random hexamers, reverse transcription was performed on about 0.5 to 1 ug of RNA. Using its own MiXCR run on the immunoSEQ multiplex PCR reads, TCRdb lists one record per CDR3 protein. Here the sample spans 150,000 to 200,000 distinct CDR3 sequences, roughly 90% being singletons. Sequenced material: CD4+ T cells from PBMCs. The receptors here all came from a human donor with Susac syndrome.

In DNA, the CDR3 is TGTGCCAGCAGTTACTCACGAGAAGGGGCGGACGGCTACACCTTC. It is translated as CASSYSREGADGYTF. The chain joins TRBV6-5 to TRBJ1-2; perhaps TRBD1 as D (5 bases). The germline gives CDR1 MNHEY, CDR2 SVGAGI. CDR3 length: 15 amino acids. V lost 0 bases and J 8 bases, leaving 16 bases between the germline ends.

As DNA, the CDR3 is TGCAGTGCTAGAGGGACATCCAGCAATCAGCCCCAGCATTTT. Its translation is CSARGTSSNQPQHF. This chain joins TRBV20-1 and TRBJ1-5; weak D call: TRBD1 (5 bases). In germline, CDR1 is DFQATT, CDR2 SNEGSKA (reference sequence). This CDR3 has 14 amino acids. Trimming left V 1 base short and J 1 base short, with 8 bases between.

CDR3 in amino acids: CASSAGLAGGPLDTQYF. The CDR3 nucleotides are TGTGCCAGCAGCGCCGGACTAGCGGGGGGGCCGTTAGATACGCAGTATTTT. The rearrangement joins TRBV11-2 to TRBJ2-3; 15 positions match TRBD2. The CDR3 length is 17 residues. Germline trimming cut 5 bases from V and 5 bases from J; bases unmatched to any gene: 8. CDR1 SGHAT and CDR2 FQNNGV come from the germline V gene.

The DNA for the CDR3 is TGTGCCAGCAGTGCTAGCGGGGGACGAAAAGAGACCCAGTACTTC. This codes for CASSASGGRKETQYF. The genes are TRBV2 and TRBJ2-5; 10 bases align to TRBD2. CDR3 length equals 15 residues. CDR1 and CDR2 (germline): SNHLY, FYNNEI. V lost 4 bases to trimming and J lost 3 bases; unmatched junction nucleotides: 5.

The CDR3 nucleotides are TGTGCCAGCAGCCCGGACCGGGACAGGGGCTCCTACGAGCAGTACTTC. The encoded protein is CASSPDRDRGSYEQYF. The V gene is TRBV6-6, the J gene TRBJ2-7, with 10 bases lining up with TRBD1. The CDR3 is 16 amino acids. The germline V gene has CDR1 MNHNY and CDR2 SVGAGI (reference sequence). V was clipped by 6 bases and J by 0 bases; unmatched bases: 8.

CDR3 in DNA: TGTGCCAGCAGTCCTTTAGCCGGGACAGGGAAGAACACTGAAGCTTTCTTT. It specifies CASSPLAGTGKNTEAFF. The chain couples TRBV27 to TRBJ1-1; 9 nucleotides align to TRBD1. The germline gives CDR1 MNHEY, CDR2 SMNVEV (reference sequence). V was pared by 5 bases and J by 1 base, with 11 bases of the junction left unmatched. This CDR3 comprises 17 residues.

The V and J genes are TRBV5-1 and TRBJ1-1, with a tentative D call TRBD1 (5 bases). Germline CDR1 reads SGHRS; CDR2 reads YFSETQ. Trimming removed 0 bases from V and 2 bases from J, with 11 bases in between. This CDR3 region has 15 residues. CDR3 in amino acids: CASSLAVGVNTEAFF. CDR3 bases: TGCGCCAGCAGCTTGGCCGTAGGGGTAAACACTGAAGCTTTCTTT.

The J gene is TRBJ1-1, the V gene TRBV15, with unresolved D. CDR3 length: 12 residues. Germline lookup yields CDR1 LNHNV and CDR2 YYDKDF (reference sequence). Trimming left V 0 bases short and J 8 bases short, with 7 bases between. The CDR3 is CATSRDQQEAFF. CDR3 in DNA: TGTGCCACCAGCAGAGATCAGCAGGAAGCTTTCTTT.

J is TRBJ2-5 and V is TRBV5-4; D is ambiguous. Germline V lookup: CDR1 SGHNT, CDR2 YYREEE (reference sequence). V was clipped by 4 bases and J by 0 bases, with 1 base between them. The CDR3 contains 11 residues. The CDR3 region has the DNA TGTGCCAGCAGCAACCAAGAGACCCAGTACTTC. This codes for CASSNQETQYF.

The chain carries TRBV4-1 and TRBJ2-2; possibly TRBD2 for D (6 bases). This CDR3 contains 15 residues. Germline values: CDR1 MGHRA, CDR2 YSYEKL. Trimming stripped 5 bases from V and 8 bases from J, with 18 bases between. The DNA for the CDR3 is TGCGCCAGCAGCGTGAAGGGACTCCGTCTGGGGGAGCTGTTTTTT. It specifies CASSVKGLRLGELFF.

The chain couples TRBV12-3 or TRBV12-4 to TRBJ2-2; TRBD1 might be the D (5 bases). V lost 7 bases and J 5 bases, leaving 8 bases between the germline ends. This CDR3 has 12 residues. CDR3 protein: CASTGLTGELFF. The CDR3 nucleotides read TGTGCCAGCACAGGGTTAACCGGGGAGCTGTTTTTT.

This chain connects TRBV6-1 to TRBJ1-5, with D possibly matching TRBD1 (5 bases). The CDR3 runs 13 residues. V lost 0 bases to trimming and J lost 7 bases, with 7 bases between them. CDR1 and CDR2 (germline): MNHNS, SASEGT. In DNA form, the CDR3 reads TGTGCCAGCAGTGAAGCGGGGGTGCAGCCCCAGCATTTT. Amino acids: CASSEAGVQPQHF.

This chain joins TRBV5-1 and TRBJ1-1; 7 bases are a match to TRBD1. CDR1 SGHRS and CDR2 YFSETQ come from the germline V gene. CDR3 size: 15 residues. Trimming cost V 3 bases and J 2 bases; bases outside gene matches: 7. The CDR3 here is CASSSLGQLNTEAFF. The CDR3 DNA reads TGCGCCAGCAGCTCACTGGGACAGCTAAACACTGAAGCTTTCTTT. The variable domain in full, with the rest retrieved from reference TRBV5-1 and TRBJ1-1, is KAGVTQTPRYLIKTRGQQVTLSCSPISGHRSVSWYQQTPGQGLQFLFEYFSETQRNKGNFPGRFSGRQFSNSRSEMNVSTLELGDSALYLCASSSLGQLNTEAFFGQGTRLTVV.

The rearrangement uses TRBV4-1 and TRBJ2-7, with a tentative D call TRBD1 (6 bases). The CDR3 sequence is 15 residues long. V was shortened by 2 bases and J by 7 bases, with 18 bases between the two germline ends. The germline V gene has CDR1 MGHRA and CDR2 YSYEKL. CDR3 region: CASSQPGRGAREQYF. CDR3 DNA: TGCGCCAGCAGCCAACCCGGCAGGGGTGCGCGAGAGCAGTACTTC.

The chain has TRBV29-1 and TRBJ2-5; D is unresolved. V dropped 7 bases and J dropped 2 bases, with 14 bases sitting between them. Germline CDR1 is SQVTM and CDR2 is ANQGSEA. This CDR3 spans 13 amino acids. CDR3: CSGTQVSQETQYF. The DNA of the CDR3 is TGCAGCGGGACCCAGGTCTCACAAGAGACCCAGTACTTC.

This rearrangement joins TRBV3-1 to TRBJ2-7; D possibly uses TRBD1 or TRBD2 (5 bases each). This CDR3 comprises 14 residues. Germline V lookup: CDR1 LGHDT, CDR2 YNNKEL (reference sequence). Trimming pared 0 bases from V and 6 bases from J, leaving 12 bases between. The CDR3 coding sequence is TGTGCCAGCAGCCAAGAGGGACCCCTCGGCGAGCAGTACTTC. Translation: CASSQEGPLGEQYF.

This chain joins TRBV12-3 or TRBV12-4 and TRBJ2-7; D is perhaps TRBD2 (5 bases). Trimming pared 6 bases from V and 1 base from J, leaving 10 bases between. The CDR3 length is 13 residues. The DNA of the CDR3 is TGTGCCAGCAGCGCACTAGGATCCTACGAGCAGTACTTC. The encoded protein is CASSALGSYEQYF.

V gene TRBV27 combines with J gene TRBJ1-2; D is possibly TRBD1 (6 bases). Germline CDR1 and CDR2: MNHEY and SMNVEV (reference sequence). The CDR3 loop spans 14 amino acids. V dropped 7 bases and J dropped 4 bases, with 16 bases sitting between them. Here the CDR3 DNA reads TGTGCCAGCACCGTAGACAGGCCCGTCTATGGCTACACCTTC. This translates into CASTVDRPVYGYTF.